Below are 27 T cell receptor beta chains sequenced from a single sample in a study of cytomegalovirus exposure and HLA in healthy donors. The PCR contained 60 Vbeta and 13 Jbeta primers. This table comes from immunoSEQ multiplex PCR, and its TCRdb copy is limited to in-frame clones, with some not included. This sample yields about 140,000 clones, of which approximately 79% are seen a single time; 1.5% to 2% belongs to the top ten. The sequencing input was PBMCs. Receptors were obtained from a woman aged 25 to 39 in good health and CMV-seronegative.

V is TRBV18 and J is TRBJ2-7; the D gene is possibly TRBD1 (6 bases). The CDR3 extends over 14 amino acids. The germline V and J ends were trimmed by 2 bases and 4 bases, with 12 bases remaining between them. CDR1 is KGHSH, CDR2 LQKENI, per germline. CDR3 nucleotides: TGTGCCAGCTCACCAAGCAGGGGAAATTACGAGCAGTACTTC. Its protein product is CASSPSRGNYEQYF.

The chain recombines TRBV5-4 with TRBJ1-1; no reliable D call. CDR3 size: 16 residues. The germline V gene has CDR1 SGHNT and CDR2 YYREEE (reference sequence). Trimming removed 0 bases at V and 7 bases at J, with 19 bases between. CDR3 nucleotides: TGTGCCAGCAGCTTGGTAGGCCGCACCCTAGGCGATGAAGCTTTCTTT. Residues: CASSLVGRTLGDEAFF.

The chain recombines TRBV6-6 with TRBJ2-4; 10 nucleotides align to TRBD2. Trimming cost V 8 bases and J 3 bases; bases outside gene matches: 10. There are 16 residues in the CDR3. Per the germline V gene, CDR1 is MNHNY and CDR2 is SVGAGI (reference sequence). The CDR3 reads CASGQRGGNHKNIQYF. CDR3 nucleotide sequence: TGTGCCAGCGGGCAGCGGGGGGGCAACCACAAAAACATTCAGTACTTC.

The chain is built from TRBV4-3 and TRBJ2-4; D possibly corresponds to TRBD1 (6 bases). The CDR3 spans 16 residues. Trimming removed 0 bases at V and 4 bases at J, with 13 bases between. Germline V gene sequence: CDR1 LGHNA, CDR2 YSLEER. CDR3 in DNA: TGCGCCAGCAGCCAAGAAAGGAGGCAGGGGAAAAACATTCAGTACTTC. It yields the protein CASSQERRQGKNIQYF.

The chain combines TRBV4-2 with TRBJ1-5, with 9 bases lining up with TRBD1. The CDR3 is made up of 14 amino acids. From germline, CDR1 is LGHNA and CDR2 YNFKEQ. Trimming cost V 1 base and J 5 bases; bases outside gene matches: 0. The CDR3 nucleotides read TGTGCCAGCAGCCAAGGACAGGGGGATCAGCCCCAGCATTTT. Protein product: CASSQGQGDQPQHF.

The gene calls are TRBV7-3 and TRBJ2-7, with a weak D call TRBD2 (5 bases). V was cut by 3 bases and J by 6 bases, with 18 bases left in between. The CDR3 has 15 amino acids. Germline V lookup: CDR1 SGHTA, CDR2 FQGTGA. In DNA, the CDR3 is TGTGCCAGCAGCTTGGCCGCCGTTGCAGGAGGCGAGCAGTACTTC. Protein: CASSLAAVAGGEQYF.

The chain has TRBV28 and TRBJ1-1; perhaps TRBD1 as D (5 bases). Germline values: CDR1 MDHEN, CDR2 SYDVKM. V was pared by 7 bases and J by 0 bases, with 9 bases between. The CDR3 covers 13 residues. The CDR3 DNA reads as TGTGCCAGCAAGCCAGGGCTGAACACTGAAGCTTTCTTT. As protein: CASKPGLNTEAFF.

The chain joins TRBV9 to TRBJ2-7; 10 bases map to TRBD2. This CDR3 region has 16 residues. The J segment lost 5 bases and the V segment lost 0 bases, leaving 8 bases of the junction unmatched. CDR1 and CDR2 from the germline V gene are SGDLS and YYNGEE. The CDR3 coding sequence is TGTGCCAGCAGCGTAGGGCTGGGTAGCGGGAGGAACGAGCAGTACTTC. This gives the protein CASSVGLGSGRNEQYF.

V usage is TRBV5-4 and J usage is TRBJ2-3; D may be TRBD2 (6 bases). The germline CDR1 and CDR2 sequences are SGHNT and YYREEE (reference sequence). The germline V and J ends were trimmed by 4 bases and 3 bases, with 12 bases remaining between them. This CDR3 comprises 14 residues. DNA of the CDR3: TGTGCCAGCAGCAATGGGAGGAGGACAGATACGCAGTATTTT. Protein sequence: CASSNGRRTDTQYF.

This clone was counted a few times. This rearrangement joins TRBV5-4 to TRBJ1-1; D is undetermined. The germline V and J ends were trimmed by 2 bases and 3 bases, with 8 bases remaining between them. Germline CDR1 and CDR2: SGHNT and YYREEE (reference sequence). This CDR3 has 13 amino acids. The CDR3, as DNA: TGTGCCAGCAGCTTTAGTCCTGACACTGAAGCTTTCTTT. Translation gives CASSFSPDTEAFF.

About this clone: At one end, the junction sequence differs from germline, possibly due to a read error. The chain is built from TRBV7-3 and TRBJ2-1, with 13 nucleotides matching TRBD2. CDR3 length equals 16 residues. From germline, CDR1 is SGHTA and CDR2 FQGTGA. This CDR3 reads CASSLTVTSGGNERFF. The CDR3 bases are TGTGCCAGCAGCTTAACGGTGACTAGCGGGGGGAATGAGCGGTTCTTC.

The chain joins TRBV11-1 to TRBJ2-3; D unresolved. V was cut by 5 bases and J by 4 bases, with 10 bases left in between. Germline V CDR1 and CDR2: SGHAT, FQDESV (reference sequence). The CDR3 is 13 amino acids. Here the CDR3 reads CASSLGEADTQYF. The CDR3 DNA is TGTGCCAGCAGCCTCGGCGAGGCAGATACGCAGTATTTT.

The chain carries TRBV10-1 and TRBJ2-2; TRBD1 agrees at 8 bases. The CDR3 length is 14 residues. Germline CDR1 WNHNN, CDR2 SYGVQD (reference sequence). V was clipped by 6 bases and J by 6 bases; unmatched bases: 6. The CDR3 DNA reads as TGCGCCAGCAGAGCTAAGACAGGGGCCGGGGAGCTGTTTTTT. It translates to CASRAKTGAGELFF.

V usage is TRBV27 and J usage is TRBJ1-5; D not resolved. CDR3 length: 14 residues. Germline V gene sequence: CDR1 MNHEY, CDR2 SMNVEV (reference sequence). V shed 4 bases and J shed 0 bases, with 7 bases lying between them. The CDR3 region has the DNA TGTGCCAGCAGTTCCCAGTATAGCAATCAGCCCCAGCATTTT. It yields the protein CASSSQYSNQPQHF.

The chain is built from TRBV19 and TRBJ1-1; tentative D call: TRBD1 (6 bases). The germline V gene encodes CDR1 LNHDA and CDR2 SQIVND (reference sequence). This CDR3 spans 15 amino acids. V was shortened by 3 bases and J by 4 bases, with 15 bases between the two germline ends. This chain's CDR3 is CASSMRDTSGTEAFF. The DNA of the CDR3 is TGTGCCAGTAGTATGAGGGACACGTCGGGCACTGAAGCTTTCTTT.

The V call is TRBV19, the J call TRBJ2-7; 9 bases map to TRBD1. CDR1 is LNHDA, CDR2 SQIVND, per germline (reference sequence). This CDR3 is built from 14 residues. Trimming cost V 5 bases and J 6 bases; bases outside gene matches: 8. CDR3 coding DNA: TGTGCCAGTAGTGGGGGGTGGACAGGGGCCGAGCAGTACTTC. Amino acid sequence: CASSGGWTGAEQYF.

The chain is built from TRBV30 and TRBJ2-5; 11 positions match TRBD2. The CDR3 loop spans 14 amino acids. The V segment lost 0 bases and the J segment 5 bases; nucleotides outside the gene matches: 2. Germline V gene data show CDR1 as GTSNPN and CDR2 as SVGIG (reference sequence). CDR3 residues: CAWSVASGGETQYF. DNA of the CDR3: TGTGCCTGGAGTGTAGCTAGCGGGGGGGAGACCCAGTACTTC.

The chain joins TRBV6-1 to TRBJ1-2, with 8 bases fitting TRBD1. V shed 4 bases and J 11 bases; nucleotides not matched to a gene: 12. The CDR3 contains 14 residues. CDR1 and CDR2 (germline): MNHNS, SASEGT. CDR3 loop: CASSAGTGRLGYTF. The CDR3, as DNA: TGTGCCAGCAGTGCGGGGACAGGACGACTAGGGTACACCTTC.

The V call is TRBV5-1, the J call TRBJ2-7, with a tentative D call TRBD2 (6 bases). Trimming pared 4 bases from V and 7 bases from J, leaving 18 bases between. The CDR3 runs 14 residues. CDR1 SGHRS and CDR2 YFSETQ come from the germline V gene. CDR3 loop: CASSPGLGAGEQYF. DNA for the CDR3: TGCGCCAGCAGCCCGGGACTCGGCGCGGGTGAGCAGTACTTC.

The rearrangement links TRBV27 to TRBJ2-6, with 13 bases fitting TRBD2. The junction had 7 bases not matched to a gene; V was cut back by 5 bases and J by 0 bases. In germline, CDR1 is MNHEY, CDR2 SMNVEV (reference sequence). The CDR3 is 19 residues long. The CDR3, as DNA: TGTGCCAGCAGTATCCGGACTAGCGGGGGCCTCTCTGGGGCCAACGTCCTGACTTTC. It codes for CASSIRTSGGLSGANVLTF.

The chain recombines TRBV5-1 with TRBJ1-2; D gene uncertain. V was cut by 4 bases and J by 1 base, with 26 bases left in between. The CDR3 runs 19 residues. Per germline, CDR1 SGHRS and CDR2 YFSETQ. For the CDR3, the DNA is TGCGCCAGCAGCGCAGCGGTAGCGGCAGTCTCGACGCTTAACTATGGCTACACCTTC. It specifies CASSAAVAAVSTLNYGYTF.

The J gene is TRBJ2-7, the V gene TRBV27, with 7 bases matching TRBD1. The length of the CDR3 is 14 residues. The germline V gene encodes CDR1 MNHEY and CDR2 SMNVEV (reference sequence). J was trimmed by 4 bases and V by 5 bases; bases with no gene match: 8. The CDR3 bases are TGTGCCAGCAGTCCCTCGACAGGGCCTTACGAGCAGTACTTC. It is translated as CASSPSTGPYEQYF.

CDR3 nucleotides: TGTGCCAGCAGCCTCACGAGAGCCAACAGGGGAGGAGGAAACACCATATATTTT. Translating gives CASSLTRANRGGGNTIYF. The chain uses TRBV7-9 and TRBJ1-3, with 7 nucleotides matching TRBD1. The CDR3 has 18 amino acids. Trimming at V came to 5 bases and at J to 4 bases, leaving 17 bases not matched to a gene. Germline loops: CDR1 SEHNR, CDR2 FQNEAQ (reference sequence).

The genes are TRBV6-5 and TRBJ1-2, with D hard to call. This CDR3 is built from 13 residues. Germline V gene sequence: CDR1 MNHEY, CDR2 SVGAGI. V shed 10 bases and J shed 2 bases, with 14 bases lying between them. The DNA of the CDR3 is TGTGCCACCTTTCGGACGGGAAACTATGGCTACACCTTC. It translates to CATFRTGNYGYTF.

This clone was seen a handful of times. CDR3 in DNA: TGTGCCAGCAGCTTGGGAGGGGGTGGAAACACCATATATTTT. This gives the protein CASSLGGGGNTIYF. This chain joins TRBV5-5 and TRBJ1-3, with D possibly being TRBD1 (6 bases). V was cut by 0 bases and J by 3 bases, with 7 bases left in between. The CDR3 is made up of 14 amino acids. Per germline, CDR1 SGHKS and CDR2 YYEKEE (reference sequence).

V and J are TRBV7-9 and TRBJ1-3; TRBD1 is a possible D gene (6 bases). This CDR3 spans 16 amino acids. V was trimmed by 0 bases and J by 4 bases, leaving 13 bases between them. Germline V gene lookup returns CDR1 SEHNR and CDR2 FQNEAQ (reference sequence). Written as DNA, the CDR3 is TGTGCCAGCAGCTTAGCGCCAGGGGCTGTCGGAAACACCATATATTTT. This encodes CASSLAPGAVGNTIYF.

This clone was observed a few times. This chain connects TRBV6-6 to TRBJ1-2; 7 bases are a match to TRBD1. This CDR3 is built from 16 residues. After removal of 2 bases from V and 0 bases from J, the junction contained 6 bases not matched to a gene. Germline V CDR1 and CDR2: MNHNY, SVGAGI (reference sequence). In DNA form, the CDR3 reads TGTGCCAGCAGTTACGCGCAACAGGGGACTAACTATGGCTACACCTTC. Translating it yields CASSYAQQGTNYGYTF.